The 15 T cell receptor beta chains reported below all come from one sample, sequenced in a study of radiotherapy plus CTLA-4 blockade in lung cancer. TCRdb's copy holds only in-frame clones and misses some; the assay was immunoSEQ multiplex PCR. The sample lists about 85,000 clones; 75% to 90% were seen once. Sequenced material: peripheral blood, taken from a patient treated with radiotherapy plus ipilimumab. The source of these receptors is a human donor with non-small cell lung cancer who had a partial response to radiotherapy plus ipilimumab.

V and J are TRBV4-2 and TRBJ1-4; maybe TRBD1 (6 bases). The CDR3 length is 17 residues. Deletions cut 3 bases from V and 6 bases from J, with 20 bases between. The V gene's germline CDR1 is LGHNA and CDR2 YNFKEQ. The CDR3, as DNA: TGTGCCAGCAGCCACAAGCCCGGACAGTCGTGGGATGAAAAACTGTTTTTT. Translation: CASSHKPGQSWDEKLFF.

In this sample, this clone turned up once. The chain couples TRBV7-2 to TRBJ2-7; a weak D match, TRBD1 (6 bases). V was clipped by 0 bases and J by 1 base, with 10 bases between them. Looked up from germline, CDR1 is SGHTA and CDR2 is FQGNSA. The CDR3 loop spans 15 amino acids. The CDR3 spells CASSLAPDRSYEQYV. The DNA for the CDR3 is TGTGCCAGCAGCTTAGCGCCAGACAGGTCCTACGAGCAGTACGTC.

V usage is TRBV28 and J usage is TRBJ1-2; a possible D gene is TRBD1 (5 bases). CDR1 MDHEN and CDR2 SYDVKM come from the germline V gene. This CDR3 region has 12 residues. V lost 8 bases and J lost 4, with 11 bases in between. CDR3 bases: TGTGCCAGCCGCGGGGGAGTCTATGGCTACACCTTC. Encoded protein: CASRGGVYGYTF.

This chain's CDR3 is CASSGAIATANTEAFF. The CDR3 DNA reads as TGCGCCAGCAGCGGGGCGATTGCGACGGCGAACACTGAAGCTTTCTTT. The rearrangement links TRBV5-1 to TRBJ1-1, with D possibly TRBD1 on 5 matching bases. V gave up 4 bases and J gave up 1 base, with 17 bases separating them. The germline gives CDR1 SGHRS, CDR2 YFSETQ. The CDR3 has 16 amino acids.

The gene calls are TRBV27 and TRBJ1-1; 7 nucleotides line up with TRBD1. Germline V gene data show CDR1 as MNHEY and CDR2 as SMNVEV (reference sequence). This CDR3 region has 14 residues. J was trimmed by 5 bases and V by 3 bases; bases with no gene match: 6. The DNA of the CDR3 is TGTGCCAGCAGTTTGATGAACAGGGGTACTGAAGCTTTCTTT. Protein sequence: CASSLMNRGTEAFF.

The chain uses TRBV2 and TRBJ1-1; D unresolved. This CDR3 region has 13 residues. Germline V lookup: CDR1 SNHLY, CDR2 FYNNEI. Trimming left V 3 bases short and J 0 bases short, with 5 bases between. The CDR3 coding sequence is TGTGCCAGCAGTGATGAGCTGAACACTGAAGCTTTCTTT. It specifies CASSDELNTEAFF.

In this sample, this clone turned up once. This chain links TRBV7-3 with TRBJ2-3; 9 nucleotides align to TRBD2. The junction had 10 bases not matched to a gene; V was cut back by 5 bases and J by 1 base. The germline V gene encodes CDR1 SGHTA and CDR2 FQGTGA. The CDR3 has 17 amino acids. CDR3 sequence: CASSRRGAGGGTDTQYF. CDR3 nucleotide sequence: TGTGCCAGCAGCCGGAGGGGAGCGGGAGGTGGCACAGATACGCAGTATTTT. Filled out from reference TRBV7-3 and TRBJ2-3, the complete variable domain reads GAGVSQTPSNKVTEKGKYVELRCDPISGHTALYWYRQSLGQGPEFLIYFQGTGAADDSGLPNDRFFAVRPEGSVSTLKIQRTERGDSAVYLCASSRRGAGGGTDTQYFGPGTRLTVL.

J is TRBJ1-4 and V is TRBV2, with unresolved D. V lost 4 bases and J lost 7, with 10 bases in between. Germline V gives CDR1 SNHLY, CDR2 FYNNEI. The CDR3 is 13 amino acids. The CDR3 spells CASSAQMAEKLFF. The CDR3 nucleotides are TGTGCCAGCAGTGCGCAGATGGCTGAAAAACTGTTTTTT.

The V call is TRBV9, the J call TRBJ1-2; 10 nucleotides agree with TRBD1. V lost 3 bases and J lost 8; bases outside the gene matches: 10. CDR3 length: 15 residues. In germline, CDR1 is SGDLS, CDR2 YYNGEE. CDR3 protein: CASSETDRGLSGYTF. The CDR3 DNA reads TGTGCCAGCAGCGAGACTGACAGGGGGCTCTCGGGCTACACCTTC.

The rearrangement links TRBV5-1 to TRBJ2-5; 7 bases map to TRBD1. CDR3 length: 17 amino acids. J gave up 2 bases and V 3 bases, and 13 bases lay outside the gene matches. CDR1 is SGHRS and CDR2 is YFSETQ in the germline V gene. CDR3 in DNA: TGCGCCAGCAGCTCAGTATCGGGGACAGAGAGTCAAGAGACCCAGTACTTC. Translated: CASSSVSGTESQETQYF.

CDR3 coding DNA: TGTGCCAGCTCATCCCGCCGACAGTACAATGAGCAGTTCTTC. Its protein product is CASSSRRQYNEQFF. The rearrangement joins TRBV18 to TRBJ2-1, with D perhaps TRBD1 (5 bases). Per the germline V gene, CDR1 is KGHSH and CDR2 is LQKENI. There are 14 residues in the CDR3. Trimming left V 5 bases short and J 4 bases short, with 12 bases between.

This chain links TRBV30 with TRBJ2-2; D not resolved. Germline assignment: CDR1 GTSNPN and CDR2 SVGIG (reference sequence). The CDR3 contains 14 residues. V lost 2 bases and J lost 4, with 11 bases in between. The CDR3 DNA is TGTGCCTGGAGTCCCCCCCCGTTCACCGGGGAGCTGTTTTTT. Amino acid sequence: CAWSPPPFTGELFF.

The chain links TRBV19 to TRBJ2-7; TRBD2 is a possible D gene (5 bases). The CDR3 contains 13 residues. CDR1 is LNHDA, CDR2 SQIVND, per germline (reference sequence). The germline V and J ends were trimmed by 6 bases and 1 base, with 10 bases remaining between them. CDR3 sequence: CASRMSGSYEQYF. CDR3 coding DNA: TGTGCCAGTAGAATGTCGGGGTCCTACGAGCAGTACTTC. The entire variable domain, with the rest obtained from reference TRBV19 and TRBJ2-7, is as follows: DGGITQSPKYLFRKEGQNVTLSCEQNLNHDAMYWYRQDPGQGLRLIYYSQIVNDFQKGDIAEGYSVSREKKESFPLTVTSAQKNPTAFYLCASRMSGSYEQYFGPGTRLTVT.

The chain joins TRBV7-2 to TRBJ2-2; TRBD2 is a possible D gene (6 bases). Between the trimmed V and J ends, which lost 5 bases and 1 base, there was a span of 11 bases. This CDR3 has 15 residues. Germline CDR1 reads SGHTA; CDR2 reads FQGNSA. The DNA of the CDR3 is TGTGCCAGCAGCCTGGTCGGGAGGAACACCGGGGAGCTGTTTTTT. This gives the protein CASSLVGRNTGELFF.

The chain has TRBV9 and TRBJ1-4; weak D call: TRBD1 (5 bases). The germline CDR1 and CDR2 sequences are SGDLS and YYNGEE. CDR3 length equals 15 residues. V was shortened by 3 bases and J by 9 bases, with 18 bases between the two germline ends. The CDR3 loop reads CASSDERAGSKKLFF. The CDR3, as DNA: TGTGCCAGCAGCGACGAACGGGCAGGGTCGAAAAAACTGTTTTTT.